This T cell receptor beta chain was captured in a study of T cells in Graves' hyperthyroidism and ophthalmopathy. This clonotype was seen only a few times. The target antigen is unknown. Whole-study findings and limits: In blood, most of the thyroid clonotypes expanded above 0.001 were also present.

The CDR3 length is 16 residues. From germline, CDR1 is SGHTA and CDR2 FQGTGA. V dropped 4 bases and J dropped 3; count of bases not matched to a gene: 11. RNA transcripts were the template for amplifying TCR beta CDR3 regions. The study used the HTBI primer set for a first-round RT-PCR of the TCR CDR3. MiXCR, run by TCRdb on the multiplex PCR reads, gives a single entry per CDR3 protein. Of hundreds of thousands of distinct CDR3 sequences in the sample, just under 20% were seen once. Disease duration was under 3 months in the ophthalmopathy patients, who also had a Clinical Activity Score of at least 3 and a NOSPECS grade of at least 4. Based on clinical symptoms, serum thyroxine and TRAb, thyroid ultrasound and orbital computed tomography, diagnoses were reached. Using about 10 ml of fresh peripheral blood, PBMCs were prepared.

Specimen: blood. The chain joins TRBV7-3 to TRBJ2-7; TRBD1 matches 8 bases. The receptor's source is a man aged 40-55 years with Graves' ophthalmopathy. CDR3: CASSYMPGQDIYEQYF. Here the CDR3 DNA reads TGTGCCAGCAGCTACATGCCGGGACAGGATATCTACGAGCAGTACTTC. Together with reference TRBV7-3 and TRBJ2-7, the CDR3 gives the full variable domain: GAGVSQTPSNKVTEKGKYVELRCDPISGHTALYWYRQSLGQGPEFLIYFQGTGAADDSGLPNDRFFAVRPEGSVSTLKIQRTERGDSAVYLCASSYMPGQDIYEQYFGPGTRLTVT.